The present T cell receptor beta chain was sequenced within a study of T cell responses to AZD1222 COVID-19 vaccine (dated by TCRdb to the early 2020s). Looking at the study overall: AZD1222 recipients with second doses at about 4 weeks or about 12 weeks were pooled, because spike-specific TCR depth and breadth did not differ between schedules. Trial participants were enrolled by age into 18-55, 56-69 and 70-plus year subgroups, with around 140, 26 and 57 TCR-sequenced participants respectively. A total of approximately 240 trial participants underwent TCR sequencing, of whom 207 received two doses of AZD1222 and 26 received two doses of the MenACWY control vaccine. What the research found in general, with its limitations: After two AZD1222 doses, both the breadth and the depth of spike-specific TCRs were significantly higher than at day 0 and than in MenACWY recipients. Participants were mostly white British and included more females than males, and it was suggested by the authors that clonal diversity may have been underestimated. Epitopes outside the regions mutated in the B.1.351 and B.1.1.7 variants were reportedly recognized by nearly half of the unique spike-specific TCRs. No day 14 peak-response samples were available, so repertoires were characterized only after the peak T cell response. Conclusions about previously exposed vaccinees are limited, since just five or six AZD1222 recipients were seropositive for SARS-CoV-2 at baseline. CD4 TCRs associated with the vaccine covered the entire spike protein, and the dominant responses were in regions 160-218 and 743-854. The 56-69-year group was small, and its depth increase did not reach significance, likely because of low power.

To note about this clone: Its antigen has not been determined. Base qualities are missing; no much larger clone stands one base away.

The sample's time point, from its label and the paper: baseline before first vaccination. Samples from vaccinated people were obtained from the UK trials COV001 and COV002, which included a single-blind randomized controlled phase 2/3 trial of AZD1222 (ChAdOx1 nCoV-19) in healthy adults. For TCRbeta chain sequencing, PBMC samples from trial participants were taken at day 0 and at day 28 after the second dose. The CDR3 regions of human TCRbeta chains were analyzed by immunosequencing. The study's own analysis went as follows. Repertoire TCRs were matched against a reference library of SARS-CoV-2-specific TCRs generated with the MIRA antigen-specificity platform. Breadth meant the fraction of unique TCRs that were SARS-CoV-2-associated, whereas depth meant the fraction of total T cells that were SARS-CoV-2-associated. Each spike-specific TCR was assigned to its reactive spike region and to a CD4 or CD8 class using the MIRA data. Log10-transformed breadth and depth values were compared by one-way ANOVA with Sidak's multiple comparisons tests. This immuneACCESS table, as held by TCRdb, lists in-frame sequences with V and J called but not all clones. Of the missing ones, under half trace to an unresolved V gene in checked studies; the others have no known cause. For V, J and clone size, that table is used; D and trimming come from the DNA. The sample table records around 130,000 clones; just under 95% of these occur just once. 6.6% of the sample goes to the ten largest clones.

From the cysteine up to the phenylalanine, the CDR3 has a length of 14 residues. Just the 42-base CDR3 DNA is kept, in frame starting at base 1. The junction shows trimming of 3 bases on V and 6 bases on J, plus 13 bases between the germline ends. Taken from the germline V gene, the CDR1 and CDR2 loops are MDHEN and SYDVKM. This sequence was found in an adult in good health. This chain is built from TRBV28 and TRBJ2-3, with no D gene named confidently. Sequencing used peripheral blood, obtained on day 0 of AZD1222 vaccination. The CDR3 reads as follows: CASSFDVGWDTQYF. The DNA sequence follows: TGTGCCAGCAGTTTCGACGTAGGGTGGGATACGCAGTATTTT.